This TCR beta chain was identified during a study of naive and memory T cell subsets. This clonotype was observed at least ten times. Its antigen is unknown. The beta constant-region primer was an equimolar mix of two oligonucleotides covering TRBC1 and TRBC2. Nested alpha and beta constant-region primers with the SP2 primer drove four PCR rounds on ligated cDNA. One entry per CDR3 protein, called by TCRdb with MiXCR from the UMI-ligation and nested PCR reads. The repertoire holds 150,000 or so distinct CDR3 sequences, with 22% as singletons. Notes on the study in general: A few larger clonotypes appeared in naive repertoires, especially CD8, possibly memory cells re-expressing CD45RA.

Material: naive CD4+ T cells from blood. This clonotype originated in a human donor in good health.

CDR3 loop: CATSVGTGITDTQYF. The CDR3 DNA sequence: TGTGCCACCAGTGTAGGGACAGGGATCACAGATACGCAGTATTTT. The rearrangement uses TRBV24-1 and TRBJ2-3; 9 nucleotides match TRBD1. The CDR3 sequence is 15 residues long. The V and J ends lost 5 bases and 2 bases, in that order; junction bases with no gene match: 4. CDR1 KGHDR and CDR2 SFDVKD come from the germline V gene.